These 5 T cell receptor beta chains came from one sample sequenced in a study of blood T cell repertoires in COVID-19. The table came from immunoSEQ multiplex PCR; TCRdb's copy has only in-frame clones and leaves some out. The table lists some 190,000 clones, about 85% of them singletons, with approximately 23% in the top ten. Sequencing was carried out using PBMCs or T cells enriched from blood (not recorded which). Receptors originate from a woman between 35 and 50 years old in a cohort exposed to, infected with or recovered from COVID-19 (not recorded which).

V gene TRBV7-9 combines with J gene TRBJ2-7, with 8 bases fitting TRBD2. Trimming removed 5 bases from V and 3 bases from J; junction bases left unmatched: 12. There are 16 residues in the CDR3. Germline CDR1 SEHNR, CDR2 FQNEAQ (reference sequence). In DNA, the CDR3 is TGTGCCAGCAGCCCACCTACTAGCGGAAGTCGCTACGAGCAGTACTTC. As protein: CASSPPTSGSRYEQYF.

The chain carries TRBV7-2 and TRBJ2-3, with TRBD2 identical over 9 bases. V shed 5 bases and J 5 bases; nucleotides not matched to a gene: 11. CDR3 length: 16 residues. Germline-derived CDR1 and CDR2 are SGHTA and FQGNSA. Here the CDR3 DNA reads TGTGCCAGCAGCCTAGGGGGCGGGGGGGGACGAGATACGCAGTATTTT. Translation gives CASSLGGGGGRDTQYF.

This sequence joins TRBV11-2 and TRBJ2-7; a possible D gene is TRBD1 (5 bases). V lost 1 base and J lost 2, with 12 bases in between. CDR1 and CDR2 from the germline V gene are SGHAT and FQNNGV. The CDR3 is made up of 15 amino acids. CDR3 coding DNA: TGTGCCAGCAGCTTAGGACAGCATGATCCCTACGAGCAGTACTTC. This sequence encodes CASSLGQHDPYEQYF.

The CDR3 nucleotides are TGTGCCACCAGGGACAACTCTGGAAACACCATATATTTT. Protein product: CATRDNSGNTIYF. The chain combines TRBV24-1 with TRBJ1-3; the D gene is possibly TRBD1 (5 bases). This CDR3 has 13 amino acids. V was clipped by 7 bases and J by 0 bases, with 6 bases between them. CDR1 is KGHDR and CDR2 is SFDVKD in the germline V gene.

V and J are TRBV7-9 and TRBJ1-1; a possible D gene is TRBD1 (6 bases). The germline gives CDR1 SEHNR, CDR2 FQNEAQ (reference sequence). The ends were cut back, 5 bases at V and 4 bases at J, with 17 bases in the middle. The CDR3 contains 15 residues. In DNA, the CDR3 is TGTGCCAGCAGCAGTAAACAGGGAATTTTCACTGAAGCTTTCTTT. Its protein is CASSSKQGIFTEAFF.